The 23 T cell receptor beta chains in this list originate from one sample, sequenced in a study of blood T cells in healthy people across ages. Next came a second PCR, run for about 7 to 12 cycles, which used a sample-barcoded 5' primer along with a J-beta primer mix. TCRdb reanalysed the 5' RACE reads using MiXCR and keeps one entry per CDR3 protein. The data show around 1,500,000 distinct CDR3 sequences, with approximately 42% seen just once and roughly 8.2% held by the top ten. Sequenced material: blood. Receptors were obtained from a woman younger than 35 in good health.

The V gene is TRBV28, the J gene TRBJ2-7, with 7 bases lining up with TRBD1. Germline V lookup: CDR1 MDHEN, CDR2 SYDVKM. This CDR3 region has 14 residues. Trimming at V came to 8 bases and at J to 1 base, leaving 8 bases not matched to a gene. The DNA of the CDR3 is TGTGCCAGCGCATCCGCAGGGGGTTCCTACGAGCAGTACTTC. Protein: CASASAGGSYEQYF.

The chain employs TRBV6-5 and TRBJ2-1; 8 bases line up with TRBD2. Looked up from germline, CDR1 is MNHEY and CDR2 is SVGAGI. V lost 0 bases and J lost 4; bases outside the gene matches: 2. The CDR3 has 15 residues. The CDR3 DNA follows: TGTGCCAGCAGTTACTCGAGCGGGGGATACAATGAGCAGTTCTTC. Translated, it gives CASSYSSGGYNEQFF.

A few counts support this clonotype. The chain has TRBV6-5 and TRBJ2-5, with TRBD2 matching over 11 bases. The CDR3 consists of 15 residues. V lost 5 bases to trimming and J lost 2 bases; unmatched junction nucleotides: 4. Germline V lookup: CDR1 MNHEY, CDR2 SVGAGI. The CDR3 is CASSRLAGSQETQYF. In nucleotides, the CDR3 is TGTGCCAGCAGTCGACTAGCGGGATCACAAGAGACCCAGTACTTC.

This clonotype has more than one count but fewer than ten. The chain links TRBV7-8 to TRBJ1-1; unclear D gene. Between the trimmed V and J ends, which lost 6 bases and 3 bases, there was a span of 17 bases. Germline V gene sequence: CDR1 SGHVS, CDR2 FQNEAQ. CDR3 length: 15 residues. Here the CDR3 DNA reads TGTGCCAGCAGACCAGACGCCGCACTGGACACTGAAGCTTTCTTT. It translates to CASRPDAALDTEAFF. Full variable domain (rest looked up from reference TRBV7-8 and TRBJ1-1): GAGVSQSPRYKVAKRGQDVALRCDPISGHVSLFWYQQALGQGPEFLTYFQNEAQLDKSGLPSDRFFAERPEGSVSTLKIQRTQQEDSAVYLCASRPDAALDTEAFFGQGTRLTVV.

This chain connects TRBV6-2 or TRBV6-3 to TRBJ2-2; no definite D call. The germline gives CDR1 MNHEY, CDR2 SVGEGT. This CDR3 is built from 14 residues. V lost 8 bases to trimming and J lost 1 base, with 11 bases between them. The CDR3 DNA is TGTGCCAGCGGCCGAGAACTGAACACCGGGGAGCTGTTTTTT. Amino acid sequence: CASGRELNTGELFF.

This clonotype was counted between two and nine times. V usage is TRBV4-1 and J usage is TRBJ1-2; 10 positions match TRBD1. The trim removed 1 base at V and 5 bases at J, leaving 7 bases unmatched. CDR1 and CDR2 (germline): MGHRA, YSYEKL. There are 16 residues in the CDR3. CDR3: CASSQALGQGLYGYTF. The DNA for the CDR3 is TGCGCCAGCAGCCAAGCTTTGGGACAGGGGCTGTATGGCTACACCTTC.

This clonotype occurred many times. V usage is TRBV5-1 and J usage is TRBJ2-7; perhaps TRBD2 as D (6 bases). Germline lookup yields CDR1 SGHRS and CDR2 YFSETQ. The CDR3 consists of 14 residues. Trimming stripped 0 bases from V and 2 bases from J, with 9 bases between. The CDR3 DNA sequence: TGCGCCAGCAGCTTGGGTAGCGGAACCTACGAGCAGTACTTC. Residues: CASSLGSGTYEQYF.

The chain combines TRBV7-9 with TRBJ2-5; either TRBD1 or TRBD2 may fit D (5 bases each). Germline V CDR1 and CDR2: SEHNR, FQNEAQ (reference sequence). The CDR3 sequence is 14 residues long. V was pared by 1 base and J by 4 bases, with 10 bases between. The CDR3 here is CASSLELGRETQYF. DNA of the CDR3: TGTGCCAGCAGCTTAGAATTGGGACGAGAGACCCAGTACTTC.

V is TRBV4-2 and J is TRBJ2-1, with D perhaps matching TRBD1 (6 bases). Matching the DNA end better, TRBJ2-7 makes the J call doubtful. The CDR3 is 15 residues long. Germline V lookup: CDR1 LGHNA, CDR2 YNFKEQ. The CDR3 bases are TGTGCCAGCAACTACAGACAGGACTCCTACAATGAGCAGTACTTC. Protein sequence: CASNYRQDSYNEQYF.

This clonotype came up many times. This chain connects TRBV4-1 to TRBJ2-7, with 10 positions matching TRBD2. Trimming removed 3 bases from V and 3 bases from J; junction bases left unmatched: 5. Germline lookup yields CDR1 MGHRA and CDR2 YSYEKL. This CDR3 region has 15 residues. Here the CDR3 reads CASSHLAGGNYEQYF. The CDR3, as DNA: TGCGCCAGCAGCCACTTAGCGGGAGGAAACTACGAGCAGTACTTC.

This clonotype showed up many times. V and J are TRBV4-2 and TRBJ2-5; the match to TRBD2 covers 7 bases. The V and J ends lost 0 bases and 6 bases, in that order; junction bases with no gene match: 13. Per germline, CDR1 LGHNA and CDR2 YNFKEQ. This CDR3 is 17 amino acids long. The CDR3 DNA reads as TGTGCCAGCAGCCAAGACCCACTCCGGGAGGAACTAAAGACCCAGTACTTC. It is translated as CASSQDPLREELKTQYF.

A few counts support this clonotype. The chain combines TRBV6-5 with TRBJ2-7, with 9 bases that match TRBD2. The CDR3 runs to 15 residues. Germline values: CDR1 MNHEY, CDR2 SVGAGI. V lost 0 bases and J lost 5; bases outside the gene matches: 5. The chain's CDR3 is CASSYSTSGPNEQYF. The CDR3, as DNA: TGTGCCAGCAGTTACTCGACTAGCGGCCCCAACGAGCAGTACTTC.

The V call is TRBV29-1, the J call TRBJ2-3; 7 bases agree with TRBD2. The CDR3 extends over 14 amino acids. V gave up 5 bases and J gave up 1 base; unmatched junction bases: 6. In germline, CDR1 is SQVTM, CDR2 ANQGSEA. As DNA, the CDR3 is TGCAGCGTTTGTACTCTAGCGGGCACAGATACGCAGTATTTT. Its translation is CSVCTLAGTDTQYF.

This clonotype was seen a few times. CDR3 residues: CASSYFSGPSDTQYF. The CDR3 DNA sequence: TGTGCCAGCAGTTATTTCTCCGGACCTAGCGATACGCAGTATTTT. The gene calls are TRBV6-6 and TRBJ2-3; tentatively, D is TRBD2 (5 bases). Germline V lookup: CDR1 MNHNY, CDR2 SVGAGI (reference sequence). Trimming pared 3 bases from V and 6 bases from J, leaving 16 bases between. The CDR3 extends over 15 amino acids.

This clonotype was counted a few times. This rearrangement joins TRBV7-6 to TRBJ2-5; no clear D gene. This CDR3 region has 13 residues. CDR1 and CDR2 from the germline V gene are SGHVS and FNYEAQ. The V and J ends lost 5 bases and 5 bases respectively, with 12 bases between them. CDR3 nucleotide sequence: TGTGCCAGCAGCCCAGTGCTTGGGGAGACCCAGTACTTC. Residues: CASSPVLGETQYF.

V usage is TRBV6-2 or TRBV6-3 and J usage is TRBJ1-2; D gene ambiguous. Germline V gene lookup returns CDR1 MNHEY and CDR2 SVGEGT. The CDR3 is made up of 12 amino acids. Between the trimmed V and J ends, which lost 0 bases and 6 bases, there was a span of 5 bases. The CDR3 here is CASSYSPDGYTF. The CDR3 DNA sequence: TGTGCCAGCAGTTACTCGCCGGATGGCTACACCTTC.

In nucleotides, the CDR3 is TGTGCCAGCAGTTACTCGTACTCCCTAGCCGCAGGGGATACGCAGTATTTT. Translated: CASSYSYSLAAGDTQYF. The chain recombines TRBV6-5 with TRBJ2-3, with D possibly being TRBD1 or TRBD2 (5 bases each). The CDR3 is 17 amino acids. Germline V CDR1 and CDR2: MNHEY, SVGAGI. V was cut by 0 bases and J by 6 bases, with 19 bases left in between.

This clonotype was counted at least ten times. The J gene is TRBJ1-2, the V gene TRBV12-3 or TRBV12-4, with D possibly being TRBD1 (6 bases). The CDR3 is 12 amino acids. Trimming pared 6 bases from V and 5 bases from J, leaving 10 bases between. The CDR3 bases are TGTGCCAGCAGCGAAGGACAGTATGGCTACACCTTC. It yields the protein CASSEGQYGYTF.

The CDR3 sequence is CSVEVRDRDYGYTF. CDR3 nucleotide sequence: TGCAGCGTTGAAGTTCGCGACAGGGACTATGGCTACACCTTC. The chain links TRBV29-1 to TRBJ1-2, with TRBD1 identical over 7 bases. The CDR3 covers 14 residues. The V and J ends lost 1 base and 3 bases, in that order; junction bases with no gene match: 5. Germline V gene sequence: CDR1 SQVTM, CDR2 ANQGSEA.

This clonotype has just a few counts. This rearrangement joins TRBV10-3 to TRBJ2-3, with TRBD2 matching over 12 bases. Germline V gene sequence: CDR1 ENHRY, CDR2 SYGVKD. J lost 5 bases, V lost 2 bases, and 5 bases had no gene match. This CDR3 spans 16 amino acids. The CDR3, as DNA: TGTGCCATCAGTGAGCCGGGACTAGCGGGTGGAGATACGCAGTATTTT. Translated: CAISEPGLAGGDTQYF.

The J gene is TRBJ1-1, the V gene TRBV25-1; D is ambiguous. This CDR3 has 15 amino acids. The germline CDR1 and CDR2 sequences are MGHDK and SYGVNS. Trimming shortened V by 4 bases and J by 1 base, and 13 bases separated the two germline ends. CDR3 region: CASSGPGWENTEAFF. CDR3 coding DNA: TGTGCCAGCAGTGGCCCTGGTTGGGAGAACACTGAAGCTTTCTTT.

This chain joins TRBV2 and TRBJ2-1; 15 nucleotides match TRBD2. V was pared by 5 bases and J by 0 bases, with 5 bases of the junction left unmatched. This CDR3 contains 18 residues. CDR1 is SNHLY, CDR2 FYNNEI, per germline. The CDR3 loop reads CASSRTSGGATSYNEQFF. CDR3 coding DNA: TGTGCCAGCAGTCGGACTAGCGGGGGGGCCACCTCCTACAATGAGCAGTTCTTC.

V usage is TRBV27 and J usage is TRBJ1-2; maybe TRBD1 (6 bases). Between the trimmed V and J ends, which lost 5 bases and 6 bases, there was a span of 19 bases. The CDR3 runs to 15 residues. Germline CDR1 MNHEY, CDR2 SMNVEV (reference sequence). Written as DNA, the CDR3 is TGTGCCAGCAGTCTCCATCCTCGGGGGGCGGATGGCTACACCTTC. This encodes CASSLHPRGADGYTF.